These 12 T cell receptor beta chains share one sample of origin, sequenced in a study of T cell responses to AZD1222 COVID-19 vaccine. The assay was immunoSEQ multiplex PCR, and TCRdb's table has in-frame clones only and misses some. The data hold about 130,000 clones, with 87% observed a single time. The material was peripheral blood, obtained on day 0 of AZD1222 vaccination. All receptors come from an adult in good health.

The CDR3, as DNA: TGTGCCAGCAGCGTTTCGGGCTACGAGCAGTACTTC. It encodes CASSVSGYEQYF. The chain is built from TRBV9 and TRBJ2-7; D not resolved. This CDR3 comprises 12 residues. Germline CDR1 is SGDLS and CDR2 is YYNGEE. V was shortened by 2 bases and J by 3 bases, with 6 bases between the two germline ends.

The gene calls are TRBV10-3 and TRBJ2-7, with a tentative D call TRBD1 (5 bases). The CDR3 length is 14 residues. CDR1 is ENHRY and CDR2 is SYGVKD in the germline V gene. The V end lost 3 bases, the J end lost 4 bases, and 13 bases lay between the germline ends. CDR3 sequence reads: CAISDNQGGYEQYF. The CDR3 DNA follows: TGTGCCATCAGTGACAATCAGGGTGGGTACGAGCAGTACTTC.

This clone was found a few times. The V and J genes are TRBV28 and TRBJ2-7; 7 bases align to TRBD1. CDR1 is MDHEN and CDR2 is SYDVKM in the germline V gene. The CDR3 is made up of 17 amino acids. V shed 5 bases and J 0 bases; nucleotides not matched to a gene: 13. CDR3 loop: CASSLSPWGQNSYEQYF. The CDR3 nucleotides are TGTGCCAGCAGTCTTTCGCCTTGGGGACAGAACTCCTACGAGCAGTACTTC.

This chain connects TRBV13 to TRBJ2-6, with D possibly being TRBD1 (5 bases). V was clipped by 5 bases and J by 0 bases, with 5 bases between them. CDR1 is PRHDT, CDR2 FYEKMQ, per germline (reference sequence). This CDR3 spans 14 amino acids. CDR3 in DNA: TGTGCCAGCAGCGACAGCTCTGGGGCCAACGTCCTGACTTTC. This encodes CASSDSSGANVLTF.

The chain couples TRBV5-1 to TRBJ2-7; TRBD1 matches at 7 bases. The V segment lost 4 bases and the J segment 4 bases; nucleotides outside the gene matches: 11. This CDR3 comprises 15 residues. CDR1 SGHRS and CDR2 YFSETQ come from the germline V gene. The CDR3 loop is CASSPVPGQRYEQYF. CDR3 nucleotides: TGCGCCAGCAGCCCGGTCCCGGGACAGAGATACGAGCAGTACTTC.

The V call is TRBV30, the J call TRBJ2-3; D is undetermined. This CDR3 spans 15 amino acids. V was shortened by 1 base and J by 2 bases, with 13 bases between the two germline ends. From germline, CDR1 is GTSNPN and CDR2 SVGIG (reference sequence). CDR3 amino acids: CAWSDDFFYTDTQYF. CDR3 nucleotides: TGTGCCTGGAGTGACGACTTCTTTTACACAGATACGCAGTATTTT. The whole variable domain, filled in from reference TRBV30 and TRBJ2-3, reads SQTIHQWPATLVQPVGSPLSLECTVEGTSNPNLYWYRQAAGRGLQLLFYSVGIGQISSEVPQNLSASRPQDRQFILSSKKLLLSDSGFYLCAWSDDFFYTDTQYFGPGTRLTVL.

This rearrangement joins TRBV27 to TRBJ2-7; D gene ambiguous. Trimming took 3 bases from V and 2 from J, leaving 8 bases between them. This CDR3 has 13 residues. Germline CDR1 and CDR2: MNHEY and SMNVEV (reference sequence). The CDR3 coding sequence is TGTGCCAGCAGTTTCGACGTCACCTACGAGCAGTACTTC. Translated: CASSFDVTYEQYF.

The V and J genes are TRBV9 and TRBJ1-3; D is perhaps TRBD1 (5 bases). Trimming took off 3 bases at V and 0 bases at J, with 10 bases between the two ends. The length of the CDR3 is 15 residues. CDR1 is SGDLS, CDR2 YYNGEE, per germline. Here the CDR3 reads CASSGIGTSGNTIYF. The CDR3 region has the DNA TGTGCCAGCAGCGGAATAGGGACCTCTGGAAACACCATATATTTT.

The genes are TRBV5-1 and TRBJ2-1; D is uncertain. The CDR3 length is 17 residues. Trimming took off 4 bases at V and 5 bases at J, with 22 bases between the two ends. Germline V lookup: CDR1 SGHRS, CDR2 YFSETQ. Here the CDR3 reads CASSPYVGQRLNNEQFF. The CDR3 region has the DNA TGCGCCAGCAGCCCTTATGTGGGTCAGAGACTTAACAATGAGCAGTTCTTC.

The rearrangement links TRBV28 to TRBJ1-5, with TRBD1 as a possible D gene (5 bases). The CDR3 runs to 15 residues. V was pared by 4 bases and J by 0 bases, with 10 bases between. Germline lookup yields CDR1 MDHEN and CDR2 SYDVKM. CDR3 region: CASSWIGASNQPQHF. The CDR3 bases are TGTGCCAGCAGTTGGATAGGGGCTAGCAATCAGCCCCAGCATTTT. The full variable domain, completed using reference TRBV28 and TRBJ1-5, is DVKVTQSSRYLVKRTGEKVFLECVQDMDHENMFWYRQDPGLGLRLIYFSYDVKMKEKGDIPEGYSVSREKKERFSLILESASTNQTSMYLCASSWIGASNQPQHFGDGTRLSIL.

The V gene is TRBV14, the J gene TRBJ1-3, with D uncertain. CDR1 is SGHDN and CDR2 is FVKESK in the germline V gene. Between the trimmed V and J ends, which lost 5 bases and 0 bases, there was a span of 2 bases. This CDR3 comprises 12 residues. The CDR3 sequence is CASSFSGNTIYF. The CDR3 DNA follows: TGTGCCAGCAGCTTCTCTGGAAACACCATATATTTT.

The gene calls are TRBV5-5 and TRBJ2-7; D gene uncertain. Trimming removed 0 bases from V and 9 bases from J, with 22 bases in between. In germline, CDR1 is SGHKS, CDR2 YYEKEE (reference sequence). The CDR3 is made up of 16 amino acids. The CDR3 DNA follows: TGTGCCAGCAGCTTGGAGAGGCGGACGGCCTCTTTGGGGCAGTACTTC. This encodes CASSLERRTASLGQYF.